The next 5 T cell receptor beta chains were all read from a single sample in a study of CD4+ T cells in melanoma. Clones were read by immunoSEQ multiplex PCR, and TCRdb kept only the in-frame ones, dropping some. Of roughly 120,000 clones listed, around 92% are singletons. Sequenced input: peripheral blood. Source of these receptors: a human donor with melanoma.

The rearrangement uses TRBV28 and TRBJ2-7; D is perhaps TRBD1 (5 bases). Trimming pared 8 bases from V and 6 bases from J, leaving 17 bases between. CDR1 and CDR2 from the germline V gene are MDHEN and SYDVKM. The CDR3 has 13 amino acids. CDR3 in amino acids: CASRPARASEQYF. DNA of the CDR3: TGTGCCAGCCGCCCGGCCAGGGCATCCGAGCAGTACTTC.

V usage is TRBV9 and J usage is TRBJ2-7; D is undetermined. CDR1 and CDR2 from the germline V gene are SGDLS and YYNGEE. Between the trimmed V and J ends, which lost 0 bases and 2 bases, there was a span of 6 bases. The CDR3 is 13 residues long. CDR3: CASSVEGAYEQYF. CDR3 nucleotides: TGTGCCAGCAGCGTAGAAGGTGCCTACGAGCAGTACTTC.

The chain uses TRBV6-4 and TRBJ2-1; 8 positions match TRBD2. V trimming: 4 bases; J trimming: 8 bases; junction bases outside the gene matches: 7. Germline-derived CDR1 and CDR2 are MRHNA and SNTAGT. The CDR3 runs 14 residues. This CDR3 reads CASSVRRGGDEQFF. CDR3 nucleotide sequence: TGTGCCAGCAGTGTTCGACGGGGGGGCGATGAGCAGTTCTTC.

The J gene is TRBJ2-3, the V gene TRBV6-6, with D perhaps given as TRBD1 or TRBD2 (6 bases each). Trimming shortened V by 6 bases and J by 10 bases, and 17 bases separated the two germline ends. CDR3 length: 13 amino acids. Per germline, CDR1 MNHNY and CDR2 SVGAGI (reference sequence). The CDR3, as DNA: TGTGCCAGCAGCCGGGCTGGGGGGCCCGCGCAGTATTTT. It codes for CASSRAGGPAQYF.

The chain is built from TRBV9 and TRBJ2-1; 7 bases are a match to TRBD1. The CDR3 is made up of 13 amino acids. Germline CDR1 and CDR2: SGDLS and YYNGEE. J gave up 5 bases and V 8 bases, and 7 bases lay outside the gene matches. The CDR3 sequence: CARRSDRNNEQFF. The DNA for the CDR3 is TGTGCCAGGAGATCGGACAGGAACAATGAGCAGTTCTTC.